A selection of T cell receptor beta chains follows, all from one sample in a study of early T cells in non-severe SARS-CoV-2 infection. MiXCR, run by TCRdb on the 5' RACE reads, gives a single entry per CDR3 protein. Among 70,000 to 80,000 distinct CDR3 sequences listed, around 12% were seen once. The input for sequencing was whole blood, taken at baseline. These receptor sequences come from an adult who was a healthcare worker with PCR-confirmed SARS-CoV-2 infection or an uninfected control (not recorded which). Each CDR3 is given with its conserved first and last residue. D genes are given only for firm matches. The size entry is marked missing in some rows and otherwise reads once, few, many or a size class.

d_call	v_call	j_call	clone_size	cdr3_nt	cdr3_aa
-	TRBV29-1	TRBJ1-1	-	TGCAGCGTTGCCGGGGGATCGAACACTGAAGCTTTCTTT	CSVAGGSNTEAFF
-	TRBV28	TRBJ2-5	many	TGTGCCAGCACCTCCTCGGGGGCAGGGAAAGAGACCCAGTACTTC	CASTSSGAGKETQYF
-	TRBV6-1	TRBJ2-3	few	TGTGCCAGCAGTGAAGCACCCCTGGGCGGATCCCCCACAGATACGCAGTATTTT	CASSEAPLGGSPTDTQYF
TRBD1	TRBV11-2	TRBJ2-2	many	TGTGCCAGCAGCCCACAGGACAGGGCCTTCGCGAACACCGGGGAGCTGTTTTTT	CASSPQDRAFANTGELFF
TRBD1	TRBV7-9	TRBJ1-2	-	TGTGCCAGCACACAGCCAGGGGGGGCCTATGGCTACACCTTC	CASTQPGGAYGYTF
-	TRBV29-1	TRBJ1-5	-	TGCAGCGCCCGACAGTCTTATGATCAGCCCCAGCATTTT	CSARQSYDQPQHF
-	TRBV18	TRBJ2-1	few	TGTGCCAGCTCCACCGGGACTGCCTACAATGAGCAGTTCTTC	CASSTGTAYNEQFF
TRBD1	TRBV18	TRBJ1-6	-	TGTGCCAGCTCATGGGCCTCACAGGGGAATTCACCCCTCCACTTT	CASSWASQGNSPLHF
TRBD1	TRBV29-1	TRBJ2-1	many	TGCAGCGTCCGGACAGGCAGCAATGAGCAGTTCTTC	CSVRTGSNEQFF
-	TRBV24-1	TRBJ2-1	-	TGTGCCACCGGGGGCGGGATCTACGATGAGCAGTTCTTC	CATGGGIYDEQFF
-	TRBV29-1	TRBJ2-1	many	TGCAGCGTTGAGAACGGGGCGGAGCAGTTCTTC	CSVENGAEQFF
-	TRBV20-1	TRBJ2-7	many	TGCAGTGCTACCTCTCGGACAGATCTCAACTTTTACGAGCAGTACTTC	CSATSRTDLNFYEQYF
-	TRBV6-2/TRBV6-3	TRBJ1-6	few	TGTGCCAGCAAATCACCACAACTTAATTCACCCCTCCACTTT	CASKSPQLNSPLHF
-	TRBV18	TRBJ1-3	-	TGTGCCAGCTCACCCCCGGGCAGCGAATCTGGAAACACCATATATTTT	CASSPPGSESGNTIYF
TRBD1	TRBV7-8	TRBJ1-2	few	TGTGCCAGCAGCCTGGACAGGGGGCTAAGTGGCTACACCTTC	CASSLDRGLSGYTF
TRBD1	TRBV27	TRBJ2-2	many	TGTGCCAGCAGGCCGAGAAGACAGGGCGGGGAGCTGTTTTTT	CASRPRRQGGELFF
-	TRBV11-2	TRBJ2-7	few	TGTGCCAGCAGCTTATCTCGCGGGAATCTACGAGCGCAGTACTTC	CASSLSRGNLRAQYF
TRBD1	TRBV20-1	TRBJ1-6	-	TGCAGTGCTCAGGGACAGGAGGAAAGCTCCTATAATTCACCCCTCCACTTT	CSAQGQEESSYNSPLHF
-	TRBV18	TRBJ2-1	-	TGTGCCAGCTCTCGAGGATCCCCGAACAGCTTCAATGAGCAGTTCTTC	CASSRGSPNSFNEQFF
TRBD2	TRBV20-1	TRBJ2-5	few	TGCAGTGCTAGACGACCGACTAGCGGGGTAGAGACCCAGTACTTC	CSARRPTSGVETQYF
TRBD2	TRBV5-6	TRBJ2-7	-	TGTGCCAGCAGCGGGACTAGGACCGAGCAGTACTTC	CASSGTRTEQYF
TRBD1	TRBV12-3/TRBV12-4	TRBJ1-1	many	TGTGCCAGCAGGTCCCGGGACAGGGCTAAAAACCGGGACACTGAAGCTTTCTTT	CASRSRDRAKNRDTEAFF
TRBD1	TRBV6-6	TRBJ1-1	many	TGTGCCAGCACCATTGACAGGGAGAACACTGAAGCTTTCTTT	CASTIDRENTEAFF
-	TRBV7-2	TRBJ1-1	many	TGTGCCAGCAGCTTTAACAGGCAGAACACTGAAGCTTTCTTT	CASSFNRQNTEAFF
TRBD2	TRBV20-1	TRBJ2-7	few	TGCAGTGCTAGCACAATCGTTAGCGGGAGCTACGAGCAGTACTTC	CSASTIVSGSYEQYF
TRBD1	TRBV28	TRBJ1-2	-	TGTGCCAGCAGTTTATTGGCCGGACAGGGGTATGGCTACACCTTC	CASSLLAGQGYGYTF
TRBD1	TRBV4-3	TRBJ1-2	medium-sized	TGCGCCAGCAGCCAAGACAGGGGGAACTATGGCTACACCTTC	CASSQDRGNYGYTF
TRBD1	TRBV5-4	TRBJ1-1	few	TGTGCCAGCCCCGGACAGGGGCCGAACACTGAAGCTTTCTTT	CASPGQGPNTEAFF
-	TRBV20-1	TRBJ2-3	many	TGCAGTGCCGGAGACAGGTCAACTAGCACAGATACGCAGTATTTT	CSAGDRSTSTDTQYF